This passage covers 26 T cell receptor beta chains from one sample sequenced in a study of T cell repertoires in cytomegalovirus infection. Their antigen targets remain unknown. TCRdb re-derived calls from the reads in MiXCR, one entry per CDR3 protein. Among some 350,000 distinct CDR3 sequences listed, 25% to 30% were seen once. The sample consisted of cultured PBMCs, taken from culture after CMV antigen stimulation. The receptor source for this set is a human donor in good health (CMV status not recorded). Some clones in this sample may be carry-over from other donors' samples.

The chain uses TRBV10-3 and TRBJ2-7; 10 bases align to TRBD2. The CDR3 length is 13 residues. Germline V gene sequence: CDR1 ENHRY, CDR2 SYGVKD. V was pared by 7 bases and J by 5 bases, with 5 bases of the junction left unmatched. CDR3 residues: CAITGTSEDEQYF. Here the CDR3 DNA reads TGTGCCATCACCGGGACTAGCGAAGACGAGCAGTACTTC.

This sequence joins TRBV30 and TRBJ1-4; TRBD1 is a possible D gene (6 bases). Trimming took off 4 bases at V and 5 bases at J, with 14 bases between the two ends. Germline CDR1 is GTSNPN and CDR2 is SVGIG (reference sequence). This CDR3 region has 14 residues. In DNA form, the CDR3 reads TGTGCCTGGACAGGGACATTAAGAAATGAAAAACTGTTTTTT. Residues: CAWTGTLRNEKLFF.

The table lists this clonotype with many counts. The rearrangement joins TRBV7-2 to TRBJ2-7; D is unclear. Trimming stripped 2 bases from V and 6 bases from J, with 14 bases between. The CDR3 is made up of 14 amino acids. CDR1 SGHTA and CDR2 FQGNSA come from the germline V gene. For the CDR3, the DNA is TGTGCCAGCAGCTTACAGCGCCCCCCAACCGAGCAGTACTTC. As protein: CASSLQRPPTEQYF.

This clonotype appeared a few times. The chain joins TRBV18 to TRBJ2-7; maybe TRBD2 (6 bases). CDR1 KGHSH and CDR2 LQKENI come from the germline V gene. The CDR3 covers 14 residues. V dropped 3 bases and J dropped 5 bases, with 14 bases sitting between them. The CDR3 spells CASSPGLAKNEQYF. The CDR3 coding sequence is TGTGCCAGCTCACCGGGCCTAGCGAAGAACGAGCAGTACTTC.

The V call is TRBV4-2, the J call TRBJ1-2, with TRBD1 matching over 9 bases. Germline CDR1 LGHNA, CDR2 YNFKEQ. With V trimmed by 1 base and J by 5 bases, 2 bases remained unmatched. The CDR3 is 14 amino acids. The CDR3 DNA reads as TGTGCCAGCAGCCAAGCCGGGACAGGGTATGGCTACACCTTC. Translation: CASSQAGTGYGYTF.

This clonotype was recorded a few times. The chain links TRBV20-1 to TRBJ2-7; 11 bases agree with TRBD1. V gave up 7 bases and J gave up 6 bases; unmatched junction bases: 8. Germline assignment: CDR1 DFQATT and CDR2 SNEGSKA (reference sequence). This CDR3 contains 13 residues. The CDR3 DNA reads TGCAGTGAGCCGGGACAGGGGGAAGGCGAGCAGTACTTC. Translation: CSEPGQGEGEQYF.

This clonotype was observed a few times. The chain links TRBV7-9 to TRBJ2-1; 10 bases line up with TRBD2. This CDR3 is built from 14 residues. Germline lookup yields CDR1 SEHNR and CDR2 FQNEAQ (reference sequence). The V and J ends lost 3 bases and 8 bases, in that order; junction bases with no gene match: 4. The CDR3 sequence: CASSLGSGRDEQFF. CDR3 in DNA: TGTGCCAGCAGCTTGGGGAGCGGGAGGGATGAGCAGTTCTTC. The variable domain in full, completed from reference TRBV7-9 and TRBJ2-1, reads DTGVSQNPRHKITKRGQNVTFRCDPISEHNRLYWYRQTLGQGPEFLTYFQNEAQLEKSRLLSDRFSAERPKGSFSTLEIQRTEQGDSAMYLCASSLGSGRDEQFFGPGTRLTVL.

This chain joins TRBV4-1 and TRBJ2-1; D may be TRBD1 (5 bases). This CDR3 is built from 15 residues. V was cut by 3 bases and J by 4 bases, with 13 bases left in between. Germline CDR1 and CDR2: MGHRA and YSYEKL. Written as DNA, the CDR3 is TGCGCCAGCAGCCATTCCCCGGACAAATACAATGAGCAGTTCTTC. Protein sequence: CASSHSPDKYNEQFF.

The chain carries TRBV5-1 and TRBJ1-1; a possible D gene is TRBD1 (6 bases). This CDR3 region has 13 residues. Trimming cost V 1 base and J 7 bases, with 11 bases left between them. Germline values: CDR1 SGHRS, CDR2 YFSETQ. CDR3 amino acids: CASSLRTDNEAFF. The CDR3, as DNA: TGCGCCAGCAGCTTGAGGACAGATAATGAAGCTTTCTTT.

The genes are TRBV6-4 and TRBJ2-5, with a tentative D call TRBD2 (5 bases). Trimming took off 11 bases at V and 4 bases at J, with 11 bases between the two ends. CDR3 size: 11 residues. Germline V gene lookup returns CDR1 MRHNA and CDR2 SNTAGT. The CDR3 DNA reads TGTGCCGATATTGAGGGAGAGACCCAGTACTTC. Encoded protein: CADIEGETQYF.

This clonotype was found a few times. In nucleotides, the CDR3 is TGTGCCAGCAGCTGGGGCGGGACCGACAAAAACATTCAGTACTTC. Translated: CASSWGGTDKNIQYF. The chain joins TRBV7-2 to TRBJ2-4; D is perhaps TRBD2 (6 bases). CDR1 and CDR2 from the germline V gene are SGHTA and FQGNSA. The V end was cut by 4 bases, the J end by 3 bases, with 13 bases between. CDR3 size: 15 residues.

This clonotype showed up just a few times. CDR3 coding DNA: TGTGCCAGCAGCCCCCTATCTCGATCGGCCAAAGAGACCCAGTACTTC. This encodes CASSPLSRSAKETQYF. V usage is TRBV12-3 or TRBV12-4 and J usage is TRBJ2-5; unclear D gene. The CDR3 is made up of 16 amino acids. Trimming removed 6 bases at V and 3 bases at J, with 20 bases between.

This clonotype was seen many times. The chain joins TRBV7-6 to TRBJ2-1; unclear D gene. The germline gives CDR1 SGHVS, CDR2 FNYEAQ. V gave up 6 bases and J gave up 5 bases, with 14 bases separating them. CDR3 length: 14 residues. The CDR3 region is CASSLVNVNNEQFF. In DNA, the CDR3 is TGTGCCAGCAGTTTGGTAAACGTTAACAATGAGCAGTTCTTC.

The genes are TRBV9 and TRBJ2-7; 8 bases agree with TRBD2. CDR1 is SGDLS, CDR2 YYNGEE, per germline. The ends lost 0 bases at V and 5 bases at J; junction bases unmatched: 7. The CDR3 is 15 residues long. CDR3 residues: CASSVGIAGNHEQYF. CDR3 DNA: TGTGCCAGCAGCGTAGGGATAGCGGGGAATCACGAGCAGTACTTC.

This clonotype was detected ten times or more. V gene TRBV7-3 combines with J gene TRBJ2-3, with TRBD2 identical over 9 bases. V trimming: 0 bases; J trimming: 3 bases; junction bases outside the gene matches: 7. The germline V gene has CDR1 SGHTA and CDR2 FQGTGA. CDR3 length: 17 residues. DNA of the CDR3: TGTGCCAGCAGCTTAACGGCTAGCGGGGCGGGAACAGATACGCAGTATTTT. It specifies CASSLTASGAGTDTQYF.

The CDR3 DNA reads as TGCGCCAGCAGCTACGGGACCTCTCGGGGCTACACCTTC. Translated: CASSYGTSRGYTF. V gene TRBV5-1 combines with J gene TRBJ1-2, with D perhaps matching TRBD1 (5 bases). The length of the CDR3 is 13 residues. V was shortened by 3 bases and J by 8 bases, with 14 bases between the two germline ends. Per the germline V gene, CDR1 is SGHRS and CDR2 is YFSETQ.

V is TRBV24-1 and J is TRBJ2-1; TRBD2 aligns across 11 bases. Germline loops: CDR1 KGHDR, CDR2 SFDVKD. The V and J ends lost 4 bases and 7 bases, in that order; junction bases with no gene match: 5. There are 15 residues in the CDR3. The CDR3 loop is CATSDPRTSGNEQFF. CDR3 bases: TGTGCCACCAGTGACCCGAGGACTAGCGGGAATGAGCAGTTCTTC.

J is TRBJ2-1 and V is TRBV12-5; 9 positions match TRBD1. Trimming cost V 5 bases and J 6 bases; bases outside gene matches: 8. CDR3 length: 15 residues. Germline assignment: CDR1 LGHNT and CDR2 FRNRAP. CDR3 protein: CASGKGQGAPNEQFF. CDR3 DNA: TGTGCTAGTGGTAAGGGACAGGGCGCCCCCAATGAGCAGTTCTTC. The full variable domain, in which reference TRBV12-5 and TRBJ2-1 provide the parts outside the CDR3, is DARVTQTPRHKVTEMGQEVTMRCQPILGHNTVFWYRQTMMQGLELLAYFRNRAPLDDSGMPKDRFSAEMPDATLATLKIQPSEPRDSAVYFCASGKGQGAPNEQFFGPGTRLTVL.

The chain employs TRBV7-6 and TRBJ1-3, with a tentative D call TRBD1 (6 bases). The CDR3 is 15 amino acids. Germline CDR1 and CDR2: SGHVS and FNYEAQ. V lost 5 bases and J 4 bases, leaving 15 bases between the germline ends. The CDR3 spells CASSAGGAVGNTIYF. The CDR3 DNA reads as TGTGCCAGCAGCGCCGGGGGGGCGGTGGGAAACACCATATATTTT.

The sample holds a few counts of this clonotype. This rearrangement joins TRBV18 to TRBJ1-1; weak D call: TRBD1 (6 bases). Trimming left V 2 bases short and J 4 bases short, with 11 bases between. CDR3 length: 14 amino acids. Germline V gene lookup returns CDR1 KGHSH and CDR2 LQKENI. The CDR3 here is CASSPNRAVTEAFF. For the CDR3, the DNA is TGTGCCAGCTCACCAAACAGGGCGGTCACTGAAGCTTTCTTT.

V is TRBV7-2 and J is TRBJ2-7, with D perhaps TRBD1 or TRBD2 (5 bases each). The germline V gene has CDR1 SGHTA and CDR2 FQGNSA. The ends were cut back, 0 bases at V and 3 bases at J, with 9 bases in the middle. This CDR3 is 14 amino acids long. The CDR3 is CASSLARGVYEQYF. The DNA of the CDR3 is TGTGCCAGCAGCTTAGCAAGAGGGGTCTACGAGCAGTACTTC. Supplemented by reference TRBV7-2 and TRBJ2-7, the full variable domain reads GAGVSQSPSNKVTEKGKDVELRCDPISGHTALYWYRQSLGQGLEFLIYFQGNSAPDKSGLPSDRFSAERTGGSVSTLTIQRTQQEDSAVYLCASSLARGVYEQYFGPGTRLTVT.

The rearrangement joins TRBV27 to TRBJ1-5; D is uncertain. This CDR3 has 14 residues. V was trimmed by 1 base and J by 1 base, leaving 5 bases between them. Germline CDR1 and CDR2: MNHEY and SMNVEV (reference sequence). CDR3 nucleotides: TGTGCCAGCAGTTTATTTGGCAGCAATCAGCCCCAGCATTTT. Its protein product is CASSLFGSNQPQHF.

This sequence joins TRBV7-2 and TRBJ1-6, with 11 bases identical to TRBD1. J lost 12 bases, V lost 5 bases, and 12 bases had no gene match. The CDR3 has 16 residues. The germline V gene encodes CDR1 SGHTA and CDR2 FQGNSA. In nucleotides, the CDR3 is TGTGCCAGCAGCCCGGGACAGGGGGTCCGGGAGGGACCCCTCCACTTT. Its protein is CASSPGQGVREGPLHF.

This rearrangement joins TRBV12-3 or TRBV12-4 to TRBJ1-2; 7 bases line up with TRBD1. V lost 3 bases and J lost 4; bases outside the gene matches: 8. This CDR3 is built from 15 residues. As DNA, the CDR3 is TGTGCCAGCAGTTTCCGACAGGGAGGCTCCTATGGCTACACCTTC. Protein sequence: CASSFRQGGSYGYTF.

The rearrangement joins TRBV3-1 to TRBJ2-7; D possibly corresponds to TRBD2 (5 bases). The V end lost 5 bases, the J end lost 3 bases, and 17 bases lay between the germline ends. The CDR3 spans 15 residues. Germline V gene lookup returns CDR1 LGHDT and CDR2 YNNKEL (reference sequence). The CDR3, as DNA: TGTGCCAGCAGCTCAACCCCGGGCGGAGGCTACGAGCAGTACTTC. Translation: CASSSTPGGGYEQYF.

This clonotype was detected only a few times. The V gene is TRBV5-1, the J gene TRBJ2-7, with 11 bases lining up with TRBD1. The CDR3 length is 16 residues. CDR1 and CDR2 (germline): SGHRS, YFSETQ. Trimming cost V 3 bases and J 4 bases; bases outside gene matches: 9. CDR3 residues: CASSWNLGTGGYEQYF. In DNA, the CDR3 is TGCGCCAGCAGCTGGAACCTCGGGACAGGGGGATACGAGCAGTACTTC. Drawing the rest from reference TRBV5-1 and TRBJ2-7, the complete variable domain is KAGVTQTPRYLIKTRGQQVTLSCSPISGHRSVSWYQQTPGQGLQFLFEYFSETQRNKGNFPGRFSGRQFSNSRSEMNVSTLELGDSALYLCASSWNLGTGGYEQYFGPGTRLTVT.